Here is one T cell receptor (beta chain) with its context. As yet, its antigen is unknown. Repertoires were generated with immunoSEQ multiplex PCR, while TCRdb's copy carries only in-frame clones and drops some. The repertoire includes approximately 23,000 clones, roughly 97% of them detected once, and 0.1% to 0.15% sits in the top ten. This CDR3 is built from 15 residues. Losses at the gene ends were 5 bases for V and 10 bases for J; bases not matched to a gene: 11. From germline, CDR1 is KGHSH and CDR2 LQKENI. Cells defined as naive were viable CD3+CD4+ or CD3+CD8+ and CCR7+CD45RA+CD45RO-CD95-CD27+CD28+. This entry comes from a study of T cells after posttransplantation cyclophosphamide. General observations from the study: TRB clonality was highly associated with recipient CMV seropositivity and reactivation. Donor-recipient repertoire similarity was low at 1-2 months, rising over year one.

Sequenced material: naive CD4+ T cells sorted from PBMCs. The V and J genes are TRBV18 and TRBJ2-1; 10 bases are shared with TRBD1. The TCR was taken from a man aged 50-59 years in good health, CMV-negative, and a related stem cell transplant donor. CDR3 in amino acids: CASSKPGQGSGEQFF. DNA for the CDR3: TGTGCCAGCTCAAAACCGGGACAGGGGAGTGGGGAGCAGTTCTTC.